This TCR beta chain was identified in a study of shared clonotypes between healthy human individuals. The CDR3 loop spans 14 amino acids. Per germline, CDR1 LNHDA and CDR2 SQIVND (reference sequence). The V end lost 7 bases, the J end lost 0 bases, and 10 bases lay between the germline ends. Findings and caveats of the study: Few donors restricted represented genetic and exposure-history diversity.

Remarks on this clone: The antigen remains undetermined.

Repertoires were generated with immunoSEQ multiplex PCR, while TCRdb's copy carries only in-frame clones and drops some. This table holds some 2,500,000 clones, approximately 90% found once. Sequencing used naive CD4+ T cells from PBMCs. The subset is: CD45RA+ positively selected. The chain uses TRBV19 and TRBJ1-5; D not resolved. The origin of this receptor is a man aged 18 to 30 in good health. Some clones in this sample may be carry-over from other donors' samples. The CDR3 DNA follows: TGTGCCAGTATGGTGTGGGATAGCAATCAGCCCCAGCATTTT. As protein: CASMVWDSNQPQHF.